The present entry profiles one T cell receptor (beta chain) with its context. The data derive from a study of control samples from healthy donors and cancer patients. Assay used: immunoSEQ multiplex PCR; TCRdb lists only in-frame clones, some missing. In the table there are over 100,000 clones, 80% to 95% of which are singletons. The V gene's germline CDR1 is SNHLY and CDR2 FYNNEI. The CDR3 consists of 14 residues. With 5 bases clipped from V and 5 bases from J, the junction kept 4 bases outside the gene matches. Material for sequencing was blood. This TCR was sampled from a woman between 50 and 59 years old in good health. The V gene is TRBV2, the J gene TRBJ1-5; 9 bases align to TRBD1. This CDR3 is CASSPGQGDQPQHF. In DNA form, the CDR3 reads TGTGCCAGCAGTCCGGGACAGGGTGATCAGCCCCAGCATTTT.